Listed here are 21 T cell receptor beta chains from one sample, sequenced in a study of cytomegalovirus exposure and HLA in healthy donors. The PCR used 60 Vbeta and 13 Jbeta primers. The method was immunoSEQ multiplex PCR; TCRdb's version includes in-frame clones alone and lacks a portion of them. This table has about 97,000 clones, less than 10% appearing once. Sequenced: PBMCs. The receptor source for this set is a man aged 50 to 60 in good health and CMV-seropositive.

The chain has TRBV28 and TRBJ1-4, with D unclear. The germline CDR1 and CDR2 sequences are MDHEN and SYDVKM. This CDR3 is 17 amino acids long. V lost 3 bases and J 1 base, leaving 15 bases between the germline ends. CDR3 DNA: TGTGCCAGCAGTTTCCCTAGAGGCGGGGTAACTAATGAAAAACTGTTTTTT. Its translation is CASSFPRGGVTNEKLFF.

This chain joins TRBV28 and TRBJ1-4, with TRBD1 identical over 8 bases. Germline V gene data show CDR1 as MDHEN and CDR2 as SYDVKM. This CDR3 has 14 residues. Losses at the gene ends were 3 bases for V and 4 bases for J; bases not matched to a gene: 1. The DNA for the CDR3 is TGTGCCAGCAGTTTGGACAGGGTTAATGAAAAACTGTTTTTT. It codes for CASSLDRVNEKLFF.

Many counts were recorded for this clone. This chain joins TRBV29-1 and TRBJ2-2, with D perhaps matching TRBD2 (5 bases). The CDR3 spans 11 residues. V was cut by 8 bases and J by 3 bases, with 7 bases left in between. Germline CDR1 reads SQVTM; CDR2 reads ANQGSEA. As DNA, the CDR3 is TGCAGCACGCGGGACACCGGGGAGCTGTTTTTT. Protein sequence: CSTRDTGELFF.

This clone was detected a few times. The chain carries TRBV27 and TRBJ1-6, with D maybe TRBD1 (5 bases). CDR3 length: 16 residues. Germline CDR1 and CDR2: MNHEY and SMNVEV (reference sequence). V was clipped by 2 bases and J by 5 bases, with 13 bases between them. DNA of the CDR3: TGTGCCAGCAGTTTAAGTGTGCGGGGGGATAATTCACCCCTCCACTTT. This encodes CASSLSVRGDNSPLHF.

This clone was counted a few times. The gene calls are TRBV19 and TRBJ2-5; 8 bases match TRBD2. CDR1 LNHDA and CDR2 SQIVND come from the germline V gene (reference sequence). This CDR3 is built from 15 residues. V was pared by 7 bases and J by 3 bases, with 10 bases of the junction left unmatched. CDR3 sequence (DNA): TGTGCCAGTAAAGGAGGCGGGAGGCTAGAAGAGACCCAGTACTTC. Encoded protein: CASKGGGRLEETQYF.

This clone has a handful of counts. This chain connects TRBV11-2 to TRBJ2-1; no clear D gene. Trimming pared 3 bases from V and 8 bases from J, leaving 11 bases between. The CDR3 loop spans 13 amino acids. Germline lookup yields CDR1 SGHAT and CDR2 FQNNGV. The CDR3: CASSFSVQDEQFF. The CDR3 region has the DNA TGTGCCAGCAGCTTTTCGGTCCAAGATGAGCAGTTCTTC.

In its sample, this clone was seen once. V and J are TRBV2 and TRBJ2-7, with 16 positions matching TRBD2. CDR1 and CDR2 from the germline V gene are SNHLY and FYNNEI. The V and J ends lost 6 bases and 7 bases, in that order; junction bases with no gene match: 6. The CDR3 loop spans 15 amino acids. CDR3 in DNA: TGTGCCAGCAGGGGACTAGCGGGAGGGCAAGAAGAGCAGTACTTC. Its protein is CASRGLAGGQEEQYF.

This clone turned up a few times. The chain employs TRBV28 and TRBJ2-7; D is uncertain. V lost 8 bases and J 3 bases, leaving 23 bases between the germline ends. The CDR3 has 16 amino acids. Germline values: CDR1 MDHEN, CDR2 SYDVKM. The CDR3 sequence is CASGRSLQKNFYEQYF. For the CDR3, the DNA is TGTGCCAGCGGTCGAAGCCTACAGAAGAACTTCTACGAGCAGTACTTC.

In its sample, this clone was seen a few times. The chain is built from TRBV4-1 and TRBJ1-4; TRBD1 aligns across 11 bases. This CDR3 comprises 17 residues. The J segment lost 7 bases and the V segment lost 1 base, leaving 8 bases of the junction unmatched. Per germline, CDR1 MGHRA and CDR2 YSYEKL. CDR3 DNA: TGCGCCAGCAGCCAAGCCGGACAGGGGGCGCGGGGTGAAAAACTGTTTTTT. Encoded protein: CASSQAGQGARGEKLFF.

This clone showed up just a few times. The chain has TRBV5-1 and TRBJ2-7; D is undetermined. Trimming pared 4 bases from V and 2 bases from J, leaving 13 bases between. Germline assignment: CDR1 SGHRS and CDR2 YFSETQ. The CDR3 contains 14 residues. CDR3 loop: CASSRTQQAYEQYF. The CDR3 DNA follows: TGCGCCAGCAGCCGTACGCAACAAGCCTACGAGCAGTACTTC.

The V and J genes are TRBV6-1 and TRBJ2-7; 15 positions agree with TRBD2. Unmatched junction bases numbered 17, after V lost 4 bases and J lost 7 bases. The CDR3 extends over 19 amino acids. Germline CDR1 MNHNS, CDR2 SASEGT. The CDR3 DNA is TGTGCCAGCAGTGGAGGACTAGCGGGAGGGGTCCACCCGCGTGGGGAGCAGTACTTC. Translated: CASSGGLAGGVHPRGEQYF.

The rearrangement uses TRBV29-1 and TRBJ1-2, with D hard to call. Per the germline V gene, CDR1 is SQVTM and CDR2 is ANQGSEA. Trimming pared 2 bases from V and 5 bases from J, leaving 15 bases between. The length of the CDR3 is 14 residues. The CDR3, as DNA: TGCAGCGTTGAAATTTGGGCGGGTCCGTATGGCTACACCTTC. Its protein product is CSVEIWAGPYGYTF.

CDR3 nucleotides: TGTGCCAGCAGCGTAGCCCCCGGGGGGCCCCAGCATTTT. Its protein is CASSVAPGGPQHF. The chain has TRBV9 and TRBJ1-5; D may be TRBD1 (5 bases). V lost 0 bases and J lost 9, with 10 bases in between. The germline V gene has CDR1 SGDLS and CDR2 YYNGEE. The CDR3 runs 13 residues. Supplemented by reference TRBV9 and TRBJ1-5, the full variable domain reads DSGVTQTPKHLITATGQRVTLRCSPRSGDLSVYWYQQSLDQGLQFLIQYYNGEERAKGNILERFSAQQFPDLHSELNLSSLELGDSALYFCASSVAPGGPQHFGDGTRLSIL.

In this sample, this clone turned up a few times. The V and J genes are TRBV19 and TRBJ1-1; TRBD1 matches 10 bases. J lost 4 bases, V lost 2 bases, and 7 bases had no gene match. Germline CDR1 is LNHDA and CDR2 is SQIVND (reference sequence). The CDR3 totals 16 residues. The CDR3 spells CASSIRGQGIGTEAFF. The CDR3 DNA reads as TGTGCCAGTAGTATAAGGGGACAGGGGATTGGCACTGAAGCTTTCTTT. The variable domain in full, with the rest retrieved from reference TRBV19 and TRBJ1-1, is DGGITQSPKYLFRKEGQNVTLSCEQNLNHDAMYWYRQDPGQGLRLIYYSQIVNDFQKGDIAEGYSVSREKKESFPLTVTSAQKNPTAFYLCASSIRGQGIGTEAFFGQGTRLTVV.

This clone was detected a few times. The chain is built from TRBV6-5 and TRBJ2-7, with 7 nucleotides matching TRBD1. Germline lookup yields CDR1 MNHEY and CDR2 SVGAGI. With V trimmed by 7 bases and J by 0 bases, 6 bases remained unmatched. The CDR3 spans 14 residues. The CDR3 is CASKTGTDSYEQYF. The CDR3 DNA reads as TGTGCCAGCAAGACCGGGACAGACTCCTACGAGCAGTACTTC.

The CDR3 DNA sequence: TGCGCCAGCAGCCAGGTCGGGGAAGACATTCAGTACTTC. Translating gives CASSQVGEDIQYF. V is TRBV4-3 and J is TRBJ2-4; tentatively, D is TRBD2 (5 bases). V shed 3 bases and J shed 8 bases, with 11 bases lying between them. The CDR3 covers 13 residues. The germline V gene has CDR1 LGHNA and CDR2 YSLEER.

The V gene is TRBV27, the J gene TRBJ1-5; 7 bases map to TRBD1. The V gene's germline CDR1 is MNHEY and CDR2 SMNVEV (reference sequence). This CDR3 region has 16 residues. J lost 4 bases, V lost 5 bases, and 11 bases had no gene match. The CDR3 here is CASSHIRQGLNQPQHF. Here the CDR3 DNA reads TGTGCCAGCAGTCATATCCGACAGGGACTTAATCAGCCCCAGCATTTT.

This clone was counted between two and nine times. The V and J genes are TRBV9 and TRBJ1-2, with 7 bases fitting TRBD1. Germline CDR1 is SGDLS and CDR2 is YYNGEE. The CDR3 has 15 amino acids. The V gene end was trimmed by 3 bases and the J gene end by 0 bases; junction bases not matched to a gene: 5. CDR3: CASSEGTDTNYGYTF. The CDR3 bases are TGTGCCAGCAGCGAGGGGACAGATACTAACTATGGCTACACCTTC.

This chain connects TRBV6-6 to TRBJ2-1; 10 bases are shared with TRBD2. Per germline, CDR1 MNHNY and CDR2 SVGAGI (reference sequence). V lost 7 bases and J lost 8; bases outside the gene matches: 5. This CDR3 is 13 amino acids long. CDR3 bases: TGTGCCAGCACGGATAGCGGGGGGCATGAGCAGTTCTTC. It encodes CASTDSGGHEQFF.

This clone was detected a few times. The chain uses TRBV2 and TRBJ2-2; TRBD1 is a possible D gene (6 bases). The CDR3 contains 15 residues. V was shortened by 4 bases and J by 4 bases, with 13 bases between the two germline ends. From germline, CDR1 is SNHLY and CDR2 FYNNEI. This CDR3 is CASSGGRGGTGELFF. In DNA form, the CDR3 reads TGTGCCAGCAGTGGGGGTAGAGGGGGCACCGGGGAGCTGTTTTTT.

This chain joins TRBV5-1 and TRBJ2-1, with a tentative D call TRBD2 (6 bases). Germline V gives CDR1 SGHRS, CDR2 YFSETQ. This CDR3 contains 14 residues. Deletions cut 1 base from V and 3 bases from J, with 8 bases between. CDR3 in amino acids: CASSLRRDYNEQFF. Here the CDR3 DNA reads TGCGCCAGCAGCTTGAGGCGGGACTACAATGAGCAGTTCTTC.